A single sample is the source of the 28 T cell receptor beta chains below, sequenced in a study of memory CD4+ T cells and cytomegalovirus serostatus. The sort gate was single viable CD3+CD4+CD8-CD45RO+ cells for memory CD4+ T cells. TCRdb's copy holds only in-frame clones and misses some; the assay was immunoSEQ multiplex PCR. The sample has fewer than 35,000 clones; over 70% are singletons. Sequencing was carried out using memory CD4+ T cells from blood. All receptors derive from an adult in good health and CMV-seronegative.

This sequence joins TRBV7-2 and TRBJ2-5, with D perhaps TRBD2 (6 bases). Trimming stripped 2 bases from V and 2 bases from J, with 12 bases between. Germline V CDR1 and CDR2: SGHTA, FQGNSA. This CDR3 comprises 15 residues. The CDR3 nucleotides are TGTGCCAGCAGCTTAAATCCGGGACTTCAAGAGACCCAGTACTTC. As protein: CASSLNPGLQETQYF.

V usage is TRBV6-1 and J usage is TRBJ1-4, with D possibly being TRBD1 (5 bases). This CDR3 has 14 amino acids. CDR1 and CDR2 from the germline V gene are MNHNS and SASEGT. The V end lost 6 bases, the J end lost 8 bases, and 16 bases lay between the germline ends. This CDR3 is CASSARGLQEKLFF. Written as DNA, the CDR3 is TGTGCCAGCAGCGCCCGGGGCCTACAGGAAAAACTGTTTTTT.

This clone has just a few counts. V gene TRBV6-5 combines with J gene TRBJ2-6; perhaps TRBD1 as D (5 bases). V lost 7 bases, J lost 0 bases, and 10 bases lay in between. CDR3 length: 15 amino acids. CDR1 and CDR2 (germline): MNHEY, SVGAGI. The CDR3 loop is CASKEDSSGANVLTF. CDR3 DNA sequence: TGTGCCAGCAAGGAAGACAGCTCTGGGGCCAACGTCCTGACTTTC.

CDR3: CASSQDRDTEAFF. For the CDR3, the DNA is TGTGCCAGCAGCCAGGACAGAGACACTGAAGCTTTCTTT. The chain uses TRBV7-3 and TRBJ1-1; D might be TRBD1 (6 bases). V lost 5 bases, J lost 3 bases, and 10 bases lay in between. CDR1 is SGHTA, CDR2 FQGTGA, per germline. The CDR3 is made up of 13 amino acids.

V and J are TRBV27 and TRBJ2-3; unclear D gene. This CDR3 has 15 residues. Germline V lookup: CDR1 MNHEY, CDR2 SMNVEV (reference sequence). Trimming shortened V by 3 bases and J by 0 bases, and 10 bases separated the two germline ends. CDR3 sequence (DNA): TGTGCCAGCAGTTTGCAGGTATCTAGCACAGATACGCAGTATTTT. This sequence encodes CASSLQVSSTDTQYF.

This rearrangement joins TRBV10-3 to TRBJ2-5; a possible D gene is TRBD2 (5 bases). Per germline, CDR1 ENHRY and CDR2 SYGVKD. This CDR3 is built from 17 residues. V lost 0 bases, J lost 4 bases, and 18 bases lay in between. The DNA of the CDR3 is TGTGCCATCAGTGAGTCGATTAGGACTTTAAGTCGAGAGACCCAGTACTTC. Protein product: CAISESIRTLSRETQYF.

V usage is TRBV5-4 and J usage is TRBJ2-5; D call uncertain. CDR1 and CDR2 from the germline V gene are SGHNT and YYREEE (reference sequence). The CDR3 consists of 12 residues. Trimming cost V 1 base and J 4 bases, with 5 bases left between them. CDR3 DNA: TGTGCCAGCAGCTTGCCCGGAGAGACCCAGTACTTC. Protein product: CASSLPGETQYF.

This clone has only a few counts. The chain has TRBV6-1 and TRBJ2-7, with a weak D call TRBD2 (6 bases). There are 14 residues in the CDR3. Germline V gene lookup returns CDR1 MNHNS and CDR2 SASEGT. Trimming pared 5 bases from V and 4 bases from J, leaving 15 bases between. The CDR3 coding sequence is TGTGCCAGCAGTTTGCTAGCGTTAGGGTACGAGCAGTACTTC. As protein: CASSLLALGYEQYF.

The chain joins TRBV5-4 to TRBJ1-2, with TRBD1 matching over 7 bases. The CDR3 totals 14 residues. CDR1 is SGHNT and CDR2 is YYREEE in the germline V gene (reference sequence). V was clipped by 3 bases and J by 1 base; unmatched bases: 3. The CDR3 sequence: CASSWGQNNYGYTF. For the CDR3, the DNA is TGTGCCAGCAGCTGGGGACAGAATAACTATGGCTACACCTTC.

The chain uses TRBV7-2 and TRBJ2-4, with D possibly being TRBD1 (6 bases). Germline CDR1 is SGHTA and CDR2 is FQGNSA. This CDR3 has 14 residues. V dropped 0 bases and J dropped 7 bases, with 10 bases sitting between them. This CDR3 is CASSLAGGANIQYF. The CDR3 DNA follows: TGTGCCAGCAGCTTAGCTGGGGGCGCGAACATTCAGTACTTC.

The chain combines TRBV19 with TRBJ1-2, with D uncertain. Trimming removed 5 bases at V and 4 bases at J, with 17 bases between. From germline, CDR1 is LNHDA and CDR2 SQIVND (reference sequence). This CDR3 region has 15 residues. The CDR3: CASSPVQRPLYGYTF. The CDR3 coding sequence is TGTGCCAGTAGTCCCGTTCAGAGGCCCCTCTATGGCTACACCTTC. The full variable domain, completed using reference TRBV19 and TRBJ1-2, is DGGITQSPKYLFRKEGQNVTLSCEQNLNHDAMYWYRQDPGQGLRLIYYSQIVNDFQKGDIAEGYSVSREKKESFPLTVTSAQKNPTAFYLCASSPVQRPLYGYTFGSGTRLTVV.

The gene calls are TRBV5-8 and TRBJ2-2, with 9 bases aligning to TRBD1. CDR3 size: 14 residues. Germline V gene lookup returns CDR1 SGHTS and CDR2 YDEGEE. J was trimmed by 10 bases and V by 0 bases; bases with no gene match: 4. The CDR3 sequence: CASSLDGQGLELFF. The CDR3 bases are TGTGCCAGCAGCTTGGATGGACAGGGGTTGGAGCTGTTTTTT.

V and J are TRBV5-4 and TRBJ2-7, with TRBD1 matching over 7 bases. The CDR3 is 15 residues long. The ends lost 4 bases at V and 3 bases at J; junction bases unmatched: 10. Germline V CDR1 and CDR2: SGHNT, YYREEE (reference sequence). The CDR3 coding sequence is TGTGCCAGCAGCGGGCACGTGGGACAGAGCTACGAGCAGTACTTC. Residues: CASSGHVGQSYEQYF.

The rearrangement links TRBV27 to TRBJ2-7; D is perhaps TRBD1 (6 bases). CDR3 length equals 15 residues. CDR1 is MNHEY and CDR2 is SMNVEV in the germline V gene (reference sequence). V shed 4 bases and J shed 2 bases, with 15 bases lying between them. The CDR3 sequence: CASSSLGQRPYEQYF. The CDR3 DNA is TGTGCCAGCAGTTCACTTGGACAGCGTCCCTACGAGCAGTACTTC.

The V and J genes are TRBV4-1 and TRBJ1-1; no definite D call. CDR1 is MGHRA and CDR2 is YSYEKL in the germline V gene. This CDR3 spans 17 amino acids. V lost 0 bases to trimming and J lost 2 bases, with 16 bases between them. The CDR3 region is CASSQDSRQDPNTEAFF. CDR3 coding DNA: TGCGCCAGCAGCCAAGACTCCAGGCAGGATCCCAACACTGAAGCTTTCTTT.

The chain carries TRBV12-5 and TRBJ1-5, with TRBD1 matching 9 bases. J lost 5 bases, V lost 1 base, and 0 bases had no gene match. The CDR3 runs 14 residues. From germline, CDR1 is LGHNT and CDR2 FRNRAP. The CDR3 coding sequence is TGTGCTAGTGGTTTGGGGGACAGGGATCAGCCCCAGCATTTT. Protein product: CASGLGDRDQPQHF. The variable domain in full, completed from reference TRBV12-5 and TRBJ1-5, reads DARVTQTPRHKVTEMGQEVTMRCQPILGHNTVFWYRQTMMQGLELLAYFRNRAPLDDSGMPKDRFSAEMPDATLATLKIQPSEPRDSAVYFCASGLGDRDQPQHFGDGTRLSIL.

Comments on this clone: The junction shows a germline mismatch at one end, possibly a read error. This chain links TRBV7-7 with TRBJ2-1; the D gene could be TRBD1 or TRBD2 (5 bases each). From germline, CDR1 is SSHAT and CDR2 FNYEAQ (reference sequence). The CDR3 is 14 residues long. CDR3 in DNA: TGTGCTAGCAGCTTCTCTGGGGGTATCAATGAGCAGTTCTTC. This gives the protein CASSFSGGINEQFF.

This clone was detected only a few times. The chain couples TRBV29-1 to TRBJ1-1; D not certain. Germline CDR1 is SQVTM and CDR2 is ANQGSEA. The CDR3 contains 12 residues. The CDR3 is CSVSHMNTEAFF. CDR3 in DNA: TGCAGTGTCTCTCATATGAACACTGAAGCTTTCTTT.

The rearrangement uses TRBV30 and TRBJ2-3; 8 bases agree with TRBD2. Trimming took 2 bases from V and 0 from J; bases not matched to a gene: 10. Per germline, CDR1 GTSNPN and CDR2 SVGIG (reference sequence). The CDR3 has 17 amino acids. The DNA of the CDR3 is TGTGCCTGGAGTAATGTCGGCGGGGGGCCAAGCACAGATACGCAGTATTTT. Translation: CAWSNVGGGPSTDTQYF.

The chain recombines TRBV18 with TRBJ2-5; 7 bases are shared with TRBD2. The CDR3 is made up of 16 amino acids. J was trimmed by 4 bases and V by 1 base; bases with no gene match: 9. Per germline, CDR1 KGHSH and CDR2 LQKENI. CDR3: CASSPRGGGTGETQYF. DNA for the CDR3: TGTGCCAGCTCACCACGGGGCGGGGGTACCGGAGAGACCCAGTACTTC. The full variable domain, its missing parts supplied by reference TRBV18 and TRBJ2-5, is NAGVMQNPRHLVRRRGQEARLRCSPMKGHSHVYWYRQLPEEGLKFMVYLQKENIIDESGMPKERFSAEFPKEGPSILRIQQVVRGDSAAYFCASSPRGGGTGETQYFGPGTRLLVL.

This clone was counted between two and nine times. This chain joins TRBV10-3 and TRBJ1-4, with no clear D. CDR1 and CDR2 (germline): ENHRY, SYGVKD. The germline V and J ends were trimmed by 3 bases and 4 bases, with 6 bases remaining between them. This CDR3 region has 13 residues. The DNA of the CDR3 is TGTGCCATCAGTGAACAGCTTAATGAAAAACTGTTTTTT. Translating gives CAISEQLNEKLFF.

The chain joins TRBV20-1 to TRBJ1-2; D not certain. V was cut by 3 bases and J by 5 bases, with 7 bases left in between. The CDR3 consists of 11 residues. Germline-derived CDR1 and CDR2 are DFQATT and SNEGSKA (reference sequence). The DNA of the CDR3 is TGCAGTGCTAGGGAGCCTTATGGCTACACCTTC. Protein sequence: CSAREPYGYTF.

This clone was recorded a few times. The chain has TRBV29-1 and TRBJ1-2; the D gene is possibly TRBD1 (5 bases). V shed 8 bases and J shed 5 bases, with 18 bases lying between them. This CDR3 is 13 amino acids long. Germline V CDR1 and CDR2: SQVTM, ANQGSEA. Here the CDR3 reads CSSSGLGGYGYTF. CDR3 nucleotides: TGCAGCTCCTCGGGGCTGGGTGGATATGGCTACACCTTC.

In its sample, this clone was seen a few times. The J gene is TRBJ1-1, the V gene TRBV11-2; unclear D gene. This CDR3 spans 13 amino acids. Germline CDR1 and CDR2: SGHAT and FQNNGV. Trimming took off 3 bases at V and 1 base at J, with 6 bases between the two ends. The chain's CDR3 is CASSFRGNTEAFF. The CDR3 nucleotides are TGTGCCAGCAGCTTCCGTGGGAACACTGAAGCTTTCTTT.

The chain is built from TRBV5-1 and TRBJ1-4; D is perhaps TRBD1 (6 bases). The CDR3 runs to 15 residues. V shed 3 bases and J shed 7 bases, with 16 bases lying between them. Germline lookup yields CDR1 SGHRS and CDR2 YFSETQ. The CDR3 is CASSSTTEGGEKLFF. CDR3 coding DNA: TGCGCCAGCAGCTCGACCACTGAGGGGGGTGAAAAACTGTTTTTT. The full variable domain, its missing parts supplied by reference TRBV5-1 and TRBJ1-4, is KAGVTQTPRYLIKTRGQQVTLSCSPISGHRSVSWYQQTPGQGLQFLFEYFSETQRNKGNFPGRFSGRQFSNSRSEMNVSTLELGDSALYLCASSSTTEGGEKLFFGSGTQLSVL.

This clone was observed once. The V call is TRBV19, the J call TRBJ2-4; D assignment may be TRBD1 or TRBD2 (5 bases each). The V end was cut by 5 bases, the J end by 4 bases, with 12 bases between. Germline values: CDR1 LNHDA, CDR2 SQIVND (reference sequence). This CDR3 spans 14 amino acids. This CDR3 is CASSPGDGKNIQYF. In nucleotides, the CDR3 is TGTGCCAGTAGTCCCGGGGACGGAAAAAACATTCAGTACTTC. The full variable domain, its missing parts supplied by reference TRBV19 and TRBJ2-4, is DGGITQSPKYLFRKEGQNVTLSCEQNLNHDAMYWYRQDPGQGLRLIYYSQIVNDFQKGDIAEGYSVSREKKESFPLTVTSAQKNPTAFYLCASSPGDGKNIQYFGAGTRLSVL.

V is TRBV19 and J is TRBJ1-1; tentative D call: TRBD1 (5 bases). The germline CDR1 and CDR2 sequences are LNHDA and SQIVND (reference sequence). CDR3 size: 14 residues. Trimming cost V 2 bases and J 11 bases, with 18 bases left between them. CDR3 loop: CASSINRMGLMAFF. The CDR3, as DNA: TGTGCCAGTAGTATAAACAGGATGGGATTAATGGCTTTCTTT. Combining the CDR3 with reference TRBV19 and TRBJ1-1 gives the whole variable domain DGGITQSPKYLFRKEGQNVTLSCEQNLNHDAMYWYRQDPGQGLRLIYYSQIVNDFQKGDIAEGYSVSREKKESFPLTVTSAQKNPTAFYLCASSINRMGLMAFFGQGTRLTVV.

The CDR3 nucleotides read TGTGCCAGCAGTGACGGGACTCGCACCGGGGAGCTGTTTTTT. It specifies CASSDGTRTGELFF. The V and J genes are TRBV6-4 and TRBJ2-2; TRBD2 might be the D (6 bases). The CDR3 loop spans 14 amino acids. Trimming cost V 2 bases and J 4 bases, with 8 bases left between them. Germline CDR1 and CDR2: MRHNA and SNTAGT.